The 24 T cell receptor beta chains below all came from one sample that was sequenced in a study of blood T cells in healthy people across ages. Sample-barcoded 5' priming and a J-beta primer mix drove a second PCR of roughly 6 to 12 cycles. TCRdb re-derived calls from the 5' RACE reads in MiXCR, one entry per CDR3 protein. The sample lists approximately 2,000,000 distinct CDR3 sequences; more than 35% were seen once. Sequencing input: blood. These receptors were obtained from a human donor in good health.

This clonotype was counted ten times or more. This CDR3 reads CSARGRAAYEQYF. CDR3 nucleotide sequence: TGCAGTGCTCGAGGCCGGGCAGCCTACGAGCAGTACTTC. The chain recombines TRBV20-1 with TRBJ2-7; D is uncertain. Germline V gives CDR1 DFQATT, CDR2 SNEGSKA (reference sequence). The V end lost 5 bases, the J end lost 2 bases, and 13 bases lay between the germline ends. The CDR3 runs 13 residues.

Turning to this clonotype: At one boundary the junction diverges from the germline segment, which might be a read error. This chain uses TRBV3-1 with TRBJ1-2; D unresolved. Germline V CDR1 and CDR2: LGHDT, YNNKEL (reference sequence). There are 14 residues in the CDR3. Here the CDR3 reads CASSQELTSYGYTF. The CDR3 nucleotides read TGCGCCAGCAGCCAAGAACTCACATCATATGGCTACACCTTC.

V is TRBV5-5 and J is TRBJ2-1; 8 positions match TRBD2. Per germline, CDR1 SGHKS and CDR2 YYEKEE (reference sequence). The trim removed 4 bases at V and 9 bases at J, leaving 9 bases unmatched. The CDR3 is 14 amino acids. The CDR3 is CASSLNFGGAEQFF. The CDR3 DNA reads TGTGCCAGCAGCCTCAACTTCGGGGGGGCTGAGCAGTTCTTC.

The chain's CDR3 is CSAPKGLAVQETQYF. The CDR3 region has the DNA TGCAGTGCCCCGAAGGGCCTAGCGGTTCAAGAGACCCAGTACTTC. The rearrangement uses TRBV20-1 and TRBJ2-5; 7 nucleotides align to TRBD2. The germline V gene encodes CDR1 DFQATT and CDR2 SNEGSKA (reference sequence). The J segment lost 2 bases and the V segment lost 6 bases, leaving 12 bases of the junction unmatched. The CDR3 is 15 amino acids.

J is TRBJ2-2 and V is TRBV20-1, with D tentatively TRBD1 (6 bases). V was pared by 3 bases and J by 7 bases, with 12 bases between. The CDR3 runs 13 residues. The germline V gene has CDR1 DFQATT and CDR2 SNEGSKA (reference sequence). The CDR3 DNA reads TGCAGTGCTAGCAGGGGTTGGAACGGGGAGCTGTTTTTT. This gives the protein CSASRGWNGELFF.

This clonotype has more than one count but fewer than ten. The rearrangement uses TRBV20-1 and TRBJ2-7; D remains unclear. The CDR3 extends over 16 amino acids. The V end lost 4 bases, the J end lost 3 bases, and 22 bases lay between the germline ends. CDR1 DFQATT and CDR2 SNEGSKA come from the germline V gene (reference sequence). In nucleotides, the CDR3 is TGCAGTGCTACACTCCCCCGGGCAGCCACAGACTACGAGCAGTACTTC. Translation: CSATLPRAATDYEQYF.

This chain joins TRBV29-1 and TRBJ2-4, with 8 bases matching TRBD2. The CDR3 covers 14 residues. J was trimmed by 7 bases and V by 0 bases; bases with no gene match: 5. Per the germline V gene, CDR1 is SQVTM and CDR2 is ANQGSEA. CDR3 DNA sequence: TGCAGCGTTGAAGACCCCGGGGGGGAGAACATTCAGTACTTC. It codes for CSVEDPGGENIQYF.

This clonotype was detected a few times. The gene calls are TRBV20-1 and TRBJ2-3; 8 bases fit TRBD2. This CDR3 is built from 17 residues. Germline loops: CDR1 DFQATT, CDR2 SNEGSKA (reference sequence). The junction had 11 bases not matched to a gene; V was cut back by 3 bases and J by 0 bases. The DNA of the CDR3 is TGCAGTGCTAGGAACCTTATGGAGCGGGGGAGCACAGATACGCAGTATTTT. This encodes CSARNLMERGSTDTQYF.

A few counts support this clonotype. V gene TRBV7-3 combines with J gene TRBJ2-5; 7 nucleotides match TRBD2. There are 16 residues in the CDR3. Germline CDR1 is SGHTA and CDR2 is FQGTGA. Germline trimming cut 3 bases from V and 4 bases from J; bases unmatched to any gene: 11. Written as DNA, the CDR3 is TGTGCCAGCAGCTTGGGGAGGGCAAGGGACGGAGAGACCCAGTACTTC. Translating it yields CASSLGRARDGETQYF. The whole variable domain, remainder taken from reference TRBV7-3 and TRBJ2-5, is GAGVSQTPSNKVTEKGKYVELRCDPISGHTALYWYRQSLGQGPEFLIYFQGTGAADDSGLPNDRFFAVRPEGSVSTLKIQRTERGDSAVYLCASSLGRARDGETQYFGPGTRLLVL.

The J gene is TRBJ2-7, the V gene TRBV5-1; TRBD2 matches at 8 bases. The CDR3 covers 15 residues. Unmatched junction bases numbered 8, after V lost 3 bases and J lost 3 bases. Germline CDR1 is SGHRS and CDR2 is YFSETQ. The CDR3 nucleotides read TGCGCCAGCAGCTCCCAGGGGCGGGGGGACTACGAGCAGTACTTC. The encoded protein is CASSSQGRGDYEQYF.

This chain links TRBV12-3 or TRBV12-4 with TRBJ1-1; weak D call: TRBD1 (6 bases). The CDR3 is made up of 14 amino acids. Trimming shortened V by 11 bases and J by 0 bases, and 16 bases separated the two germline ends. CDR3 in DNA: TGTGCCTCGGGGGGGCGAATAATGAACACTGAAGCTTTCTTT. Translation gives CASGGRIMNTEAFF.

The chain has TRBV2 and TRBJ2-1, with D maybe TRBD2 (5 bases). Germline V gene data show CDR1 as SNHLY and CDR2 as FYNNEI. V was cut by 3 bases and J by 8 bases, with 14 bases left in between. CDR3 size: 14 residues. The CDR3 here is CASSEGRGRDEQFF. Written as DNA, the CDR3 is TGTGCCAGCAGTGAGGGTCGGGGTCGGGATGAGCAGTTCTTC.

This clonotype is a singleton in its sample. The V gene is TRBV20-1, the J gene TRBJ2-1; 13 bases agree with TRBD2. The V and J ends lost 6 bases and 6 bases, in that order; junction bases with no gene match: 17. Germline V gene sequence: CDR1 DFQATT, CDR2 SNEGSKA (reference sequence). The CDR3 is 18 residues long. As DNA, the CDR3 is TGCAGTGCCCTTCTTTTAGCCGGACTAGCGGGGGCCGGCAATGAGCAGTTCTTC. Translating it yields CSALLLAGLAGAGNEQFF.

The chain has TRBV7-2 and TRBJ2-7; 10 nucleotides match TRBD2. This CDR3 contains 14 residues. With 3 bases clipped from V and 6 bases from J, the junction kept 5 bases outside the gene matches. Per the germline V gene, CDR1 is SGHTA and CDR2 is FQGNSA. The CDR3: CASSFTSGAGEQYF. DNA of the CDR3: TGTGCCAGCAGCTTCACTAGCGGGGCGGGCGAGCAGTACTTC.

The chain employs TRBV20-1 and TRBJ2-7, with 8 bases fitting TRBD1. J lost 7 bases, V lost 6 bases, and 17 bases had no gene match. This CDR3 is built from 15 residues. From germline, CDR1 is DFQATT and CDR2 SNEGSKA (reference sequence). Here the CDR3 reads CSAPSRTGIYGEQYF. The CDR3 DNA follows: TGCAGTGCCCCCTCGAGGACAGGGATATACGGAGAGCAGTACTTC.

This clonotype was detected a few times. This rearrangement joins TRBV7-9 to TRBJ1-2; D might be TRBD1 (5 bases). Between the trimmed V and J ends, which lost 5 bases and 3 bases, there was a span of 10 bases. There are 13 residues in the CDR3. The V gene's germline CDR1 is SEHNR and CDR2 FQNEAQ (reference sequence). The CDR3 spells CASSTPGDYGYTF. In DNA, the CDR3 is TGTGCCAGCAGCACTCCGGGGGACTATGGCTACACCTTC.

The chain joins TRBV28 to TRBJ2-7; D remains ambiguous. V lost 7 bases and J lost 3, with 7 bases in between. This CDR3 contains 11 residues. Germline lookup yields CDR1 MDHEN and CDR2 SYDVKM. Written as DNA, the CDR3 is TGTGCCAGCATGGGTAACTACGAGCAGTACTTC. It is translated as CASMGNYEQYF.

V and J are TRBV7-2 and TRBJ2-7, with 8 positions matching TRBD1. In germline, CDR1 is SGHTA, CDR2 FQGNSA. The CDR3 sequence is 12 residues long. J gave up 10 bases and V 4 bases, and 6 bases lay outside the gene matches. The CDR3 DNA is TGTGCCAGCAGCTCGGGACAGGCCAACCAGTACTTC. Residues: CASSSGQANQYF.

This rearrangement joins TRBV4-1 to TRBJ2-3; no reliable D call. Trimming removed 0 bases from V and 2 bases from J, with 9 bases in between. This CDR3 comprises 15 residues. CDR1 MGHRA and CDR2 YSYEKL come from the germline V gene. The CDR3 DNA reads TGCGCCAGCAGCCAAGACTCATTCTACACAGATACGCAGTATTTT. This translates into CASSQDSFYTDTQYF.

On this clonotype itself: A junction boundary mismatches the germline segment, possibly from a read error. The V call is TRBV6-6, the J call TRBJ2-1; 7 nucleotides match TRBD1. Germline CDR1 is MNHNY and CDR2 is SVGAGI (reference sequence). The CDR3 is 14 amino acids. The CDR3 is CASSSWGTDNGQFF. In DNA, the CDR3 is TGTGCCAGCAGTTCCTGGGGGACAGACAATGGGCAGTTCTTC.

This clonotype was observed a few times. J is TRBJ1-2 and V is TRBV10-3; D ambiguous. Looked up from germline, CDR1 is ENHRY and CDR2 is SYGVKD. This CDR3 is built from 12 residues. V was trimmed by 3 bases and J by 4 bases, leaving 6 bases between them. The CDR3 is CAISEGLYGYTF. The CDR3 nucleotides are TGTGCCATCAGTGAAGGGCTCTATGGCTACACCTTC.

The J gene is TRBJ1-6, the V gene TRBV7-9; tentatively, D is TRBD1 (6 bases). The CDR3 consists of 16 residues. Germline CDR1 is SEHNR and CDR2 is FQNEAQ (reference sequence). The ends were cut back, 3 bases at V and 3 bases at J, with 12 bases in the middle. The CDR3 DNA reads TGTGCCAGCAGCTTTCTAGGGGGAAGCTATAATTCACCCCTCCACTTT. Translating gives CASSFLGGSYNSPLHF.

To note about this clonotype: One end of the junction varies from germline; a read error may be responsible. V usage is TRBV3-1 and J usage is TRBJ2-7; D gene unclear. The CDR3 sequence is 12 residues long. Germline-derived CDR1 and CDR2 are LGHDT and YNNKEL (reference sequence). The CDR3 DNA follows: TGTGTCAGCAGCCGCAGCTCCTACGAGCAGTACTTC. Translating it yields CVSSRSSYEQYF.

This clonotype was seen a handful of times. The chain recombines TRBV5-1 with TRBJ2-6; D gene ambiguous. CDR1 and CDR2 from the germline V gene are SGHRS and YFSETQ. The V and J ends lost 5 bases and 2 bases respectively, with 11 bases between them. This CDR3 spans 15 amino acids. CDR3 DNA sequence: TGCGCCAGCAGTTCCCCGTTCCCTGGGGCCAACGTCCTGACTTTC. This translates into CASSSPFPGANVLTF.